These 25 T cell receptor beta chains share one sample of origin, sequenced in a study of T cells in localized non-small cell lung cancer. Method: immunoSEQ multiplex PCR; TCRdb's copy keeps in-frame clones and lacks some. This sample carries approximately 21,000 clones, 70% to 90% of them seen once, and the ten largest clones take 25% to 35%. The starting material was peripheral blood mononuclear cells, obtained before any cancer treatment. These receptors came from a male donor aged 60 or older with stage II lung adenocarcinoma.

This chain links TRBV10-3 with TRBJ1-5; D unclear. CDR3 length: 16 amino acids. Trimming removed 0 bases from V and 2 bases from J, with 11 bases in between. Per the germline V gene, CDR1 is ENHRY and CDR2 is SYGVKD. The DNA for the CDR3 is TGTGCCATCAGTGAGTCGCGAGGGATTGGCAATCAGCCCCAGCATTTT. Translation gives CAISESRGIGNQPQHF.

Concerning this clone: At one end the junction does not follow the germline gene, possibly because of a read error. The same CDR3 arises from other DNA sequences in this sample as well. This chain uses TRBV5-1 with TRBJ2-7; unclear D gene. The CDR3 sequence is 14 residues long. Germline lookup yields CDR1 SGHRS and CDR2 YFSETQ. The CDR3 sequence: CASSLSGPGYEQYF. The CDR3 nucleotides are TGCGCCAGCAGCCTGAGTGGGCCCGGTTACGAGCAATACTTC.

This sequence joins TRBV2 and TRBJ2-2; the D is unclear. This CDR3 is 15 amino acids long. V gave up 3 bases and J gave up 4 bases, with 12 bases separating them. The germline CDR1 and CDR2 sequences are SNHLY and FYNNEI. The DNA of the CDR3 is TGTGCCAGCAGTGACGAGACCCTGACCACCGGGGAGCTGTTTTTT. Its translation is CASSDETLTTGELFF.

This clone was counted once. The CDR3 sequence is CASSFGGLGGETQYF. Written as DNA, the CDR3 is TGTGCCAGCAGCTTTGGCGGACTTGGCGGAGAGACCCAGTACTTC. J is TRBJ2-5 and V is TRBV7-6; possibly TRBD2 for D (5 bases). Trimming took 3 bases from V and 4 from J, leaving 15 bases between them. Germline V CDR1 and CDR2: SGHVS, FNYEAQ. The CDR3 loop spans 15 amino acids. Together with reference TRBV7-6 and TRBJ2-5, the CDR3 gives the full variable domain: GAGVSQSPRYKVTKRGQDVALRCDPISGHVSLYWYRQALGQGPEFLTYFNYEAQQDKSGLPNDRFSAERPEGSISTLTIQRTEQRDSAMYRCASSFGGLGGETQYFGPGTRLLVL.

The chain uses TRBV6-5 and TRBJ1-2; TRBD1 matches 7 bases. Trimming at V came to 6 bases and at J to 5 bases, leaving 6 bases not matched to a gene. The length of the CDR3 is 13 residues. The germline V gene encodes CDR1 MNHEY and CDR2 SVGAGI. The chain's CDR3 is CASSPDREYGYTF. In nucleotides, the CDR3 is TGTGCCAGCAGCCCAGACAGGGAATATGGCTACACCTTC.

The sample holds one count of this clone. The chain recombines TRBV6-6 with TRBJ1-5; 9 bases match TRBD1. V was pared by 6 bases and J by 5 bases, with 2 bases of the junction left unmatched. Germline V gives CDR1 MNHNY, CDR2 SVGAGI (reference sequence). This CDR3 is built from 13 residues. CDR3 region: CASSRQGDQPQHF. The CDR3, as DNA: TGTGCCAGCAGCCGACAGGGGGATCAGCCCCAGCATTTT.

The chain joins TRBV4-1 to TRBJ2-1; D possibly corresponds to TRBD1 (6 bases). Between the trimmed V and J ends, which lost 4 bases and 3 bases, there was a span of 16 bases. The CDR3 spans 16 residues. Germline-derived CDR1 and CDR2 are MGHRA and YSYEKL. The CDR3 nucleotides are TGCGCCAGCAGCCGAACAGGGTCGGAAATCTACAATGAGCAGTTCTTC. Its translation is CASSRTGSEIYNEQFF.

CDR3 in DNA: TGTGCCAGCAGTGTTCAGGGGACAGCCAATTCACCCCTCCACTTT. Encoded protein: CASSVQGTANSPLHF. The rearrangement links TRBV2 to TRBJ1-6; TRBD1 agrees at 7 bases. The CDR3 contains 15 residues. From germline, CDR1 is SNHLY and CDR2 FYNNEI. The V segment lost 4 bases and the J segment 7 bases; nucleotides outside the gene matches: 7.

This chain links TRBV5-1 with TRBJ2-5, with a tentative D call TRBD2 (6 bases). V lost 0 bases and J 1 base, leaving 10 bases between the germline ends. Germline loops: CDR1 SGHRS, CDR2 YFSETQ. CDR3 length equals 15 residues. CDR3 in amino acids: CASSLVGLVQETQYF. The DNA of the CDR3 is TGCGCCAGCAGCTTGGTGGGACTCGTCCAAGAGACCCAGTACTTC.

The chain combines TRBV7-2 with TRBJ1-6, with a tentative D call TRBD1 (5 bases). The V gene lost 2 bases and the J gene lost 9 bases, with 14 bases spanning the gap. Germline CDR1 and CDR2: SGHTA and FQGNSA. This CDR3 comprises 15 residues. Here the CDR3 reads CASSLSTTAGSPLHF. In DNA, the CDR3 is TGTGCCAGCAGCTTAAGTACGACAGCGGGTTCACCCCTCCACTTT.

The V and J genes are TRBV5-4 and TRBJ2-6; 7 bases match TRBD1. This CDR3 contains 13 residues. CDR1 and CDR2 (germline): SGHNT, YYREEE (reference sequence). V shed 4 bases, J shed 10 bases, and the junction held 5 bases outside the gene matches. The CDR3 bases are TGTGCCAGCAGCCCGGACAGGTGGAACGTCCTGACTTTC. This codes for CASSPDRWNVLTF.

V gene TRBV4-2 combines with J gene TRBJ2-4; D uncertain. Germline CDR1 reads LGHNA; CDR2 reads YNFKEQ. The CDR3 runs 13 residues. V was shortened by 5 bases and J by 4 bases, with 9 bases between the two germline ends. This CDR3 is CASSLAQKNIQYF. Here the CDR3 DNA reads TGTGCCAGCAGCTTGGCCCAGAAAAACATTCAGTACTTC.

The J gene is TRBJ2-1, the V gene TRBV5-1; either TRBD1 or TRBD2 may fit D (5 bases each). The CDR3 totals 14 residues. The V gene lost 0 bases and the J gene lost 9 bases, with 13 bases spanning the gap. Germline V gene lookup returns CDR1 SGHRS and CDR2 YFSETQ. The CDR3, as DNA: TGCGCCAGCAGCTTGGGAGGGGACGTGGGTGAGCAGTTCTTC. It specifies CASSLGGDVGEQFF. Full variable domain (missing parts from reference TRBV5-1 and TRBJ2-1): KAGVTQTPRYLIKTRGQQVTLSCSPISGHRSVSWYQQTPGQGLQFLFEYFSETQRNKGNFPGRFSGRQFSNSRSEMNVSTLELGDSALYLCASSLGGDVGEQFFGPGTRLTVL.

V gene TRBV19 combines with J gene TRBJ2-7; 11 bases are a match to TRBD1. The junction had 3 bases not matched to a gene; V was cut back by 5 bases and J by 6 bases. CDR1 is LNHDA and CDR2 is SQIVND in the germline V gene (reference sequence). CDR3 length: 13 residues. Written as DNA, the CDR3 is TGTGCCAGTAGTGGGACAGGGGGTGGCGAGCAGTACTTC. Translated, it gives CASSGTGGGEQYF.

The chain is built from TRBV9 and TRBJ2-2; D uncertain. Trimming took off 7 bases at V and 1 base at J, with 8 bases between the two ends. Germline lookup yields CDR1 SGDLS and CDR2 YYNGEE. CDR3 length: 13 residues. For the CDR3, the DNA is TGTGCCAGCCGTCTGGGGAACACCGGGGAGCTGTTTTTT. It translates to CASRLGNTGELFF.

The chain employs TRBV6-5 and TRBJ2-7; the D gene could be TRBD1 or TRBD2 (5 bases each). CDR1 is MNHEY and CDR2 is SVGAGI in the germline V gene. V gave up 10 bases and J gave up 2 bases, with 15 bases separating them. CDR3 length equals 13 residues. The CDR3: CATLRDRTYEQYF. The CDR3 coding sequence is TGTGCCACCCTCCGGGACCGTACCTACGAGCAGTACTTC.

Only one count was recorded for this clone. V and J are TRBV4-1 and TRBJ2-1, with 14 bases matching TRBD2. The trim removed 3 bases at V and 8 bases at J, leaving 15 bases unmatched. CDR3 length: 19 residues. Germline V CDR1 and CDR2: MGHRA, YSYEKL. CDR3 sequence reads: CASSQGGLAGVRASHEQFF. The CDR3 DNA follows: TGCGCCAGCAGCCAGGGGGGACTAGCGGGAGTGAGGGCATCACATGAGCAGTTCTTC.

The chain combines TRBV28 with TRBJ2-3, with 7 bases identical to TRBD1. The CDR3 is made up of 15 amino acids. CDR1 MDHEN and CDR2 SYDVKM come from the germline V gene. With V trimmed by 5 bases and J by 5 bases, 10 bases remained unmatched. The CDR3 DNA follows: TGTGCCAGCAGTATTACAGGGGCGCGAATAGATACGCAGTATTTT. Translating it yields CASSITGARIDTQYF.

This chain joins TRBV11-2 and TRBJ1-3; D is unresolved. V was pared by 5 bases and J by 7 bases, with 12 bases between. Germline V gene lookup returns CDR1 SGHAT and CDR2 FQNNGV. This CDR3 region has 13 residues. The CDR3 sequence: CASSPTVANTIYF. CDR3 DNA sequence: TGTGCCAGCAGCCCTACAGTTGCGAACACCATATATTTT.

The chain is built from TRBV10-3 and TRBJ2-5, with TRBD1 matching over 7 bases. Germline CDR1 reads ENHRY; CDR2 reads SYGVKD. The CDR3 totals 15 residues. V trimming: 8 bases; J trimming: 7 bases; junction bases outside the gene matches: 16. Here the CDR3 DNA reads TGTGCCATCGGGGAAGGACAGGCACTAAGGTGGACCCAGTACTTC. Translation gives CAIGEGQALRWTQYF.

J is TRBJ2-3 and V is TRBV18, with 8 bases that match TRBD1. V trimming: 8 bases; J trimming: 2 bases; junction bases outside the gene matches: 9. The CDR3 is 15 amino acids. The germline V gene encodes CDR1 KGHSH and CDR2 LQKENI. CDR3 loop: CASTGSRGLTDTQYF. The CDR3 DNA is TGTGCCAGCACCGGATCCAGGGGGCTCACAGATACGCAGTATTTT.

The CDR3 sequence: CASSRDRVVDEQFF. CDR3 coding DNA: TGTGCCAGCAGCCGGGACAGGGTTGTCGATGAGCAGTTCTTC. The V call is TRBV5-8, the J call TRBJ2-1; 9 nucleotides align to TRBD1. Germline-derived CDR1 and CDR2 are SGHTS and YDEGEE. V shed 4 bases and J 8 bases; nucleotides not matched to a gene: 7. This CDR3 comprises 14 residues.

This chain connects TRBV19 to TRBJ2-1, with D tentatively TRBD1 (5 bases). V lost 8 bases, J lost 4 bases, and 15 bases lay in between. CDR3 length: 14 amino acids. Per the germline V gene, CDR1 is LNHDA and CDR2 is SQIVND (reference sequence). For the CDR3, the DNA is TGTGCCAGTGGTTTTCAGGGAACATACAATGAGCAGTTCTTC. The encoded protein is CASGFQGTYNEQFF.

The V call is TRBV5-1, the J call TRBJ2-7, with TRBD1 matching over 10 bases. Germline assignment: CDR1 SGHRS and CDR2 YFSETQ. V gave up 9 bases and J gave up 4 bases; unmatched junction bases: 4. This CDR3 is 12 amino acids long. The CDR3 region has the DNA TGCGCCAATCCGGACAGGGGGTACGAGCAGTACTTC. Protein sequence: CANPDRGYEQYF.

In regard to this clone: The limits of the CDR3 on the DNA are not certain, so only TCRdb's listed CDR3 is given. The J gene is TRBJ1-2, the V gene TRBV28. Both ends counted, the CDR3 spans 16 residues. The germline V gene has CDR1 MDHEN and CDR2 SYDVKM. CDR3 protein: CASSFGSGEWDYGYTF.